This entry is about one TCR beta chain. The assay was immunoSEQ multiplex PCR, and TCRdb's table has in-frame clones only and misses some. Found here are under 250,000 clones, roughly 88% of them singletons; the top ten hold about 27%. This record belongs to a study of blood T cell repertoires in COVID-19. V lost 5 bases and J lost 6, with 11 bases in between. From germline, CDR1 is SEHNR and CDR2 FQNEAQ (reference sequence). This CDR3 has 14 residues. Sequencing was carried out using peripheral blood. This sequence joins TRBV7-9 and TRBJ1-6; D ambiguous. The receptor comes from a man aged 35 to 55 with acute or convalescent COVID-19. The CDR3 is CASSPSVVNSPLHF. CDR3 nucleotide sequence: TGTGCCAGCAGCCCCTCTGTTGTTAATTCACCCCTCCACTTT.